This is a list of T cell receptor beta chains from one sample in a study of blood T cell repertoires in COVID-19. TCRdb's copy holds only in-frame clones and misses some; the assay was immunoSEQ multiplex PCR. The sample holds roughly 230,000 clones; approximately 80% are singletons and the top ten take more than 3%. Sequencing was done on a sample of PBMCs or T cells enriched from blood (not recorded which). These receptors were collected from an older woman who had recovered from COVID-19. CDR3s include the opening cysteine and the closing phenylalanine or tryptophan. The D gene is left open where the match is weak. Clone size appears in some rows only: once, few, many, or a class for an expanded clone.

V gene	J gene	D gene	clone size	CDR3 DNA	CDR3 protein
TRBV2	TRBJ2-5	TRBD1	.	TGTGCCAGCACCCGACAGGGGACGGAACAAGAGACCCAGTACTTC	CASTRQGTEQETQYF
TRBV25-1	TRBJ2-5	.	.	TGTGCCAGCAGTGACCCGGGGGTTAAAGAGACCCAGTACTTC	CASSDPGVKETQYF
TRBV19	TRBJ1-1	.	.	TGTGCCAGTAGTATAGGGTCGGCGGCCCCTGGGGCTTTCTTT	CASSIGSAAPGAFF
TRBV5-5	TRBJ2-2	.	.	TGTGCCAGCAGCTTGTGGGCTTTCGGGCAGGGCAACACCGGGGAGCTGTTTTTT	CASSLWAFGQGNTGELFF
TRBV5-8	TRBJ1-3	.	.	TGTGCCAGCAGCTTCGGCGGAGGATCATACTCTGGAAACACCATATATTTT	CASSFGGGSYSGNTIYF
TRBV18	TRBJ1-6	TRBD1	.	TGTGCCAGCTCATCCCAGGAGGGGGCGCGCAATTCACCCCTCCACTTT	CASSSQEGARNSPLHF
TRBV2	TRBJ2-7	.	once	TGTGCCAGCAGTGAACAGGGGAAGGATTACGAGCAGTACTTC	CASSEQGKDYEQYF
TRBV4-3	TRBJ2-3	TRBD2	.	TGCGCCAGCAGCCAAGCCCCTAGCGGGGGCCCAGATACGCAGTATTTT	CASSQAPSGGPDTQYF
TRBV2	TRBJ2-2	TRBD2	many	TGTGCCAGCAGTGCGCCGGGACTAGAGATAAACACCGGGGAGCTGTTTTTT	CASSAPGLEINTGELFF
TRBV7-2	TRBJ2-4	TRBD2	.	TGTGCCAGCAGCTTAGGGCTAGCGGGGGAGGGGAGCATTCAGTACTTC	CASSLGLAGEGSIQYF
TRBV6-1	TRBJ1-4	.	.	TGTGCCAGCAGTGAAATTCAGGGCGCAACTAATGAAAAACTGTTTTTT	CASSEIQGATNEKLFF
TRBV5-4	TRBJ2-5	TRBD2	.	TGTGCCAGCAGCCAGTTAGCGGGAGGGATGGGGGAGACCCAGTACTTC	CASSQLAGGMGETQYF
TRBV25-1	TRBJ1-5	.	.	TGTGCCAGCAGCCCCACACTAGCCGCTCAGCCCCAGCATTTT	CASSPTLAAQPQHF